A selection of T cell receptor beta chains follows, all from one sample in a study of metastatic and nonmetastatic thyroid tumors. Using MiXCR, TCRdb re-called clones from the PCR reads. The table lists around 17,000 clones, approximately 28% of them singletons, with about 16% in the top ten. Sequencing input: tumor tissue. Receptors were obtained from a female donor with papillary thyroid cancer or a benign thyroid nodule (not recorded which). Some clones in this sample may be carry-over from other donors' samples. CDR3s include the opening cysteine and the closing phenylalanine or tryptophan. Fields, in order: V gene, clone size, CDR3 protein. The size field is filled for only some rows; it gives once, few, many or a size class.

V gene: TRBV7-2; clone size: many; CDR3 protein: CASSLGLPSTDTQYF
V gene: TRBV19; clone size: many; CDR3 protein: CASKKNGGQSNQPQHF
V gene: TRBV18; clone size: medium-sized; CDR3 protein: CASSPGGFGYTF
V gene: TRBV28; clone size: -; CDR3 protein: CASSLLGTPKREAFF
V gene: TRBV11-3; clone size: -; CDR3 protein: CASSLQNTGELFF
V gene: TRBV5-1; clone size: many; CDR3 protein: CASSWTDFNEKLFF
V gene: TRBV20-1; clone size: -; CDR3 protein: CSAPRQFVANYGYTF
V gene: TRBV4-2; clone size: -; CDR3 protein: CASSGTGASRMGYGYTF
V gene: TRBV7-9; clone size: many; CDR3 protein: CASSLGLEGGLEAFF
V gene: TRBV18; clone size: many; CDR3 protein: CASSPQLLRGAGNTIYF
V gene: TRBV10-1; clone size: -; CDR3 protein: CASSEGSTEAFF
V gene: TRBV20-1; clone size: -; CDR3 protein: CSAGLGGQGGGYTF
V gene: TRBV11-2; clone size: once; CDR3 protein: CASSLDRGYNEQFF
V gene: TRBV19; clone size: many; CDR3 protein: CASSMEDSQETQYF
V gene: TRBV4-1; clone size: -; CDR3 protein: CASSQDPRGSNTEAFF
V gene: TRBV2; clone size: many; CDR3 protein: CASSVTGMGETQYF
V gene: TRBV12-3/TRBV12-4; clone size: few; CDR3 protein: CASSGGSSGEQFF
V gene: TRBV5-1; clone size: medium-sized; CDR3 protein: CASRFSISLASISTDTQYF
V gene: TRBV6-1; clone size: -; CDR3 protein: CASNGLAGFYEQYF
V gene: TRBV28; clone size: few; CDR3 protein: CASSFPQSTDTQYF
V gene: TRBV6-1; clone size: medium-sized; CDR3 protein: CASSGGPTGRNEQFF
V gene: TRBV20-1; clone size: -; CDR3 protein: CSARSEGRGGYTF
V gene: TRBV9; clone size: medium-sized; CDR3 protein: CASSVVNSPGTQYF
V gene: TRBV5-8; clone size: many; CDR3 protein: CASGGGSSYNEQFF
V gene: TRBV6-1; clone size: -; CDR3 protein: CASSETSVVVPGELFF
V gene: TRBV6-2/TRBV6-3; clone size: medium-sized; CDR3 protein: CASRGTAGTYEQYF
V gene: TRBV3-1; clone size: few; CDR3 protein: CASSRGPAHYNEQFF
V gene: TRBV27; clone size: -; CDR3 protein: CASSPLVTCFYGYTF